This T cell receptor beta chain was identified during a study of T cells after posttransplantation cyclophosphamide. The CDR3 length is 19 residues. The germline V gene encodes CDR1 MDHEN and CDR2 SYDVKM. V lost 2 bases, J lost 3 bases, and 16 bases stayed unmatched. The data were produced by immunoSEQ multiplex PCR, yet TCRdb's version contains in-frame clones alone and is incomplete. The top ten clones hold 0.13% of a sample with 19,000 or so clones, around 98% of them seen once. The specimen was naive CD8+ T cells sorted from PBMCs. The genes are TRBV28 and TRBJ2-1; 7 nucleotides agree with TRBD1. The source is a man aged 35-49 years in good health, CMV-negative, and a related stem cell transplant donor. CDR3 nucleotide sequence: TGTGCCAGCAGTTTACTGTATCCGCGTGTGGGACAGAGCTACAATGAGCAGTTCTTC. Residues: CASSLLYPRVGQSYNEQFF.